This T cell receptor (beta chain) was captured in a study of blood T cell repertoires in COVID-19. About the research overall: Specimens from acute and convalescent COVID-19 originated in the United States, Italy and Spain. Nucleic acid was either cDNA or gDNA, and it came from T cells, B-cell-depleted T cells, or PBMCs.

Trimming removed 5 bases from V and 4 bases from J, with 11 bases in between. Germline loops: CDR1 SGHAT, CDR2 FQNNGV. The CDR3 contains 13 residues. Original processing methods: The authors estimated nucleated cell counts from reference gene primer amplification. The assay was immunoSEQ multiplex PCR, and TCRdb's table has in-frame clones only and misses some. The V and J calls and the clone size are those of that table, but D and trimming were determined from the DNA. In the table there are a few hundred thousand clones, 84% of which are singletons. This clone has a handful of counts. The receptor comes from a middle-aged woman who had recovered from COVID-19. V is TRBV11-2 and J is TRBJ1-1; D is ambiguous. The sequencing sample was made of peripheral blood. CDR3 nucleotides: TGTGCCAGCAGCCTTAACTCTCCCACTGAAGCTTTCTTT. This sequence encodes CASSLNSPTEAFF.